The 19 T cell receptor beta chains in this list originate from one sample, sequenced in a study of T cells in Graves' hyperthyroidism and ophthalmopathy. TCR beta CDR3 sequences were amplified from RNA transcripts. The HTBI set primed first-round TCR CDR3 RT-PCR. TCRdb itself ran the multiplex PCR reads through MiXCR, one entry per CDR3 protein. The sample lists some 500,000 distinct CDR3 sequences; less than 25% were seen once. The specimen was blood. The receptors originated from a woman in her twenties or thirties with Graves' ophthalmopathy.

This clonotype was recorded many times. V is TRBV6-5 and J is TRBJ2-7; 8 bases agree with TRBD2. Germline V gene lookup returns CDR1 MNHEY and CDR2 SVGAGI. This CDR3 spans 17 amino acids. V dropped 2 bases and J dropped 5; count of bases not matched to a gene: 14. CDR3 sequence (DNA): TGTGCCAGCAGTTACAGGAGCGGGGGCCCTCGGGGGAACGAGCAGTACTTC. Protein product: CASSYRSGGPRGNEQYF.

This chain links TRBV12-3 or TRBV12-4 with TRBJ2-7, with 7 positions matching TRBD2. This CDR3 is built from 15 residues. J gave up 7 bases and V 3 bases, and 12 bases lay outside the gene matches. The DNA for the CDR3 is TGTGCCAGCAGTTTGGGGCCGCCGGGGGGAGATGAGCAGTACTTC. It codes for CASSLGPPGGDEQYF.

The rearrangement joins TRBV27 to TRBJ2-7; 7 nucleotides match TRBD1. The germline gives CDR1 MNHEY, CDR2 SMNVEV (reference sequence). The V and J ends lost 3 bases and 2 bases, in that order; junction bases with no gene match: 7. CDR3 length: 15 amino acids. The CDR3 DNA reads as TGTGCCAGCAGTTTCCCGGGACAGTCACCCTACGAGCAGTACTTC. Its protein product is CASSFPGQSPYEQYF.

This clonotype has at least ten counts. The CDR3 region is CASRLGTVNTEAFF. CDR3 nucleotide sequence: TGTGCCAGCAGACTAGGGACGGTGAACACTGAAGCTTTCTTT. V gene TRBV2 combines with J gene TRBJ1-1, with a tentative D call TRBD1 (5 bases). The CDR3 runs 14 residues. V lost 6 bases and J 0 bases, leaving 11 bases between the germline ends. Per germline, CDR1 SNHLY and CDR2 FYNNEI.

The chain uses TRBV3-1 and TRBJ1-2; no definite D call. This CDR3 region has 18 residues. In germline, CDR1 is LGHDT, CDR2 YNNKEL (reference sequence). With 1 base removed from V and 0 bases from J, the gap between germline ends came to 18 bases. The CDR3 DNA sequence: TGTGCCAGCAGCCAAGGTTCAATGGCTTCGGGATCTAACTATGGCTACACCTTC. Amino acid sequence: CASSQGSMASGSNYGYTF.

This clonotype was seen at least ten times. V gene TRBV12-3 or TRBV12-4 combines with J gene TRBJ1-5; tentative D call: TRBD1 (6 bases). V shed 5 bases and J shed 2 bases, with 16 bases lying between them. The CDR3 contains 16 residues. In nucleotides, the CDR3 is TGTGCCAGCAGTATTACAGGGTATCGAGGCAATCAGCCCCAGCATTTT. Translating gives CASSITGYRGNQPQHF.

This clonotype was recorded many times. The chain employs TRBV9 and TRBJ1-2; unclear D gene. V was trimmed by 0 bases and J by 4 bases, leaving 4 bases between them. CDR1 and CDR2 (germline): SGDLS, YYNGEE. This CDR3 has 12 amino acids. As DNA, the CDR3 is TGTGCCAGCAGCGTAGGTTTCTATGGCTACACCTTC. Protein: CASSVGFYGYTF.

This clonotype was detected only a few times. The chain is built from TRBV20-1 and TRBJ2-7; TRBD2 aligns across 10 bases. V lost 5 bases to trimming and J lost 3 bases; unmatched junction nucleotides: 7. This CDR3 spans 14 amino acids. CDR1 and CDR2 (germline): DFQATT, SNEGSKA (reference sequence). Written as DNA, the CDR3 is TGCAGTGCTTCTAGCGGGAGACAACTCTACGAGCAGTACTTC. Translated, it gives CSASSGRQLYEQYF.

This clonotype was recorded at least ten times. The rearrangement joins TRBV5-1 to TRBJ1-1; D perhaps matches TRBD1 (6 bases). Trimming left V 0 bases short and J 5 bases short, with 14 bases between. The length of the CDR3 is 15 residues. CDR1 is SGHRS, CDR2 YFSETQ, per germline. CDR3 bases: TGCGCCAGCAGCTTGGCCGGACAGTCCATTACTGAAGCTTTCTTT. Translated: CASSLAGQSITEAFF.

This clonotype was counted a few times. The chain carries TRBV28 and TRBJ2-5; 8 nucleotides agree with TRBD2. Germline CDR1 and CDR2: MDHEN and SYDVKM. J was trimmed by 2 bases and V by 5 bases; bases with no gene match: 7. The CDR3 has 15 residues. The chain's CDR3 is CASSALAGPQETQYF. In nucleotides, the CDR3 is TGTGCCAGCAGTGCCCTAGCGGGCCCACAAGAGACCCAGTACTTC.

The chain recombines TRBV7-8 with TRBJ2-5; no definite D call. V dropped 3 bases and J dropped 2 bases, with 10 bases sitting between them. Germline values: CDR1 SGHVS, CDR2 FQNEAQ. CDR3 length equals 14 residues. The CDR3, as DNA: TGTGCCAGCAGCTTGCCCATCGAACAAGAGACCCAGTACTTC. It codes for CASSLPIEQETQYF.

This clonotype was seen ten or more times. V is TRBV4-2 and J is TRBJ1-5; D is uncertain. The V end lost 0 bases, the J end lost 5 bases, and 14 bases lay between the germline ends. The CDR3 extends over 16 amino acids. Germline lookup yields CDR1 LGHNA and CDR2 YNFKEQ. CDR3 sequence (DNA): TGTGCCAGCAGCCAAGATCTCGCGGGGAATTATCAGCCCCAGCATTTT. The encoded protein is CASSQDLAGNYQPQHF.

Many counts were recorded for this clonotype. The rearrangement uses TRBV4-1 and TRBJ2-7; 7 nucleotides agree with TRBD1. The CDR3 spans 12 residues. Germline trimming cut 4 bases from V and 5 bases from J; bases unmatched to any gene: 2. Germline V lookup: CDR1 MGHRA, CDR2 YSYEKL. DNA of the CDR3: TGCGCCAGCAGCCGAGGGGGCGACGAGCAGTACTTC. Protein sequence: CASSRGGDEQYF.

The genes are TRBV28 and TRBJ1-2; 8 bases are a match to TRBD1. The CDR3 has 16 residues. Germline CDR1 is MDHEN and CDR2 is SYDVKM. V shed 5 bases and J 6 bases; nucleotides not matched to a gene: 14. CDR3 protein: CASSPSGTGKSDGYTF. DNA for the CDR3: TGTGCCAGCAGTCCCTCCGGGACAGGAAAGTCCGATGGCTACACCTTC.

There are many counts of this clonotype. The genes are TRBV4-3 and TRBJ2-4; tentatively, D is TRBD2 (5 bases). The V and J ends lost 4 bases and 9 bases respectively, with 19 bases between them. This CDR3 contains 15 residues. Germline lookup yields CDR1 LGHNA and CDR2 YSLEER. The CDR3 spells CASSPSAGLAGIQYF. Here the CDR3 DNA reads TGCGCCAGCAGCCCTTCGGCTGGTCTAGCCGGCATTCAGTACTTC.

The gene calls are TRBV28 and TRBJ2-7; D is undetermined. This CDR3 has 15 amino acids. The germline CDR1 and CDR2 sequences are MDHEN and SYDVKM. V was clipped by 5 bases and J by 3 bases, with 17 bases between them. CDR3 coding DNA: TGTGCCAGCAGTCCACACTTATTTGGAGACTACGAGCAGTACTTC. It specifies CASSPHLFGDYEQYF.

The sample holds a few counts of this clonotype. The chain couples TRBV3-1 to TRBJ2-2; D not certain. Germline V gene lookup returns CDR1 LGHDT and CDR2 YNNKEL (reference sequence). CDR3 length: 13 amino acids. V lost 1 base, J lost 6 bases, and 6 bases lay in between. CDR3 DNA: TGTGCCAGCAGCCAAGGAAACGCCGGGGAGCTGTTTTTT. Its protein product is CASSQGNAGELFF.

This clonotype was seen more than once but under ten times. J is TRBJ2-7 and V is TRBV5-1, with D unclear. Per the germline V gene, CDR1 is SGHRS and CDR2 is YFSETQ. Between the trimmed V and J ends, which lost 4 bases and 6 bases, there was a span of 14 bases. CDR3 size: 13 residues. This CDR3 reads CASSPVGIGEQYF. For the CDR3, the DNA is TGCGCCAGCAGCCCTGTGGGTATCGGCGAGCAGTACTTC.

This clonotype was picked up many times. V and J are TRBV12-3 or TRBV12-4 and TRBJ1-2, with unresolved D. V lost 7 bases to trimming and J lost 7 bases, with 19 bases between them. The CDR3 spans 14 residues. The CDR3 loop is CASKTGRRAGGYTF. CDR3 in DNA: TGTGCCAGCAAAACGGGCCGTCGAGCGGGTGGCTACACCTTC.